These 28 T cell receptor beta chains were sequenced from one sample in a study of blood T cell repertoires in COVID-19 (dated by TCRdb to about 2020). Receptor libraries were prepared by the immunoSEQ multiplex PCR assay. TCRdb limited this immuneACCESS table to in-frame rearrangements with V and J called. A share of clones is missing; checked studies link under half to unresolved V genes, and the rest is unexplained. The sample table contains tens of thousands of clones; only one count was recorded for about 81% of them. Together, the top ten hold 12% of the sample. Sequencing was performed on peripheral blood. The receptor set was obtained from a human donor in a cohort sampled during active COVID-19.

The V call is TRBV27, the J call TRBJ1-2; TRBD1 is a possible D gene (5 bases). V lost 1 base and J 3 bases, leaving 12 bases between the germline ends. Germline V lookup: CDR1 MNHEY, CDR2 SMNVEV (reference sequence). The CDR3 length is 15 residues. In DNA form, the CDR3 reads TGTGCCAGCAGTTTATTTCCAGGGTCGGACTATGGCTACACCTTC. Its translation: CASSLFPGSDYGYTF.

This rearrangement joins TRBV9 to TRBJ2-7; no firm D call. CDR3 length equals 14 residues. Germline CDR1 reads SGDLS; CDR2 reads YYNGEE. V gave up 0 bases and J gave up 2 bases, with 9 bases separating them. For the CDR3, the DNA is TGTGCCAGCAGCGTAGAGGCGGCGCCCTACGAGCAGTACTTC. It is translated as CASSVEAAPYEQYF.

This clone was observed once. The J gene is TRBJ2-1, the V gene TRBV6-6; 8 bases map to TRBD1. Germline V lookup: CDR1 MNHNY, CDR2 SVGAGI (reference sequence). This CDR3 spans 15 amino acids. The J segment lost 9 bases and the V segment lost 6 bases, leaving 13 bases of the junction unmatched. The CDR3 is CASRIGQGQASEQFF. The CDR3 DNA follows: TGTGCCAGCAGAATCGGCCAGGGACAGGCTAGTGAGCAGTTCTTC.

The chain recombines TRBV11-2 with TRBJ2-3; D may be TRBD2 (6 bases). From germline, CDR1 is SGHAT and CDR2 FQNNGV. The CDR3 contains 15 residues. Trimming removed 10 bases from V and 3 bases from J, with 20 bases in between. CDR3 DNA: TGTGCCACCCGAACGGCCAGGGCGGGAACAGATACGCAGTATTTT. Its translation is CATRTARAGTDTQYF.

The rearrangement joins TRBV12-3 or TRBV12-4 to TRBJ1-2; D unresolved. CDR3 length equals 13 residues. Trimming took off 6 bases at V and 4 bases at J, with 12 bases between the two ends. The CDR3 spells CASSLPGGYGYTF. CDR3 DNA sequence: TGTGCCAGCAGCCTACCTGGAGGCTATGGCTACACCTTC.

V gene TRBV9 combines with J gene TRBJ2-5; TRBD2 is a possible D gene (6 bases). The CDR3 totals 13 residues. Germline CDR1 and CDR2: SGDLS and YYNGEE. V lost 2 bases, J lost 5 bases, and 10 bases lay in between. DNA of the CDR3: TGTGCCAGCAGCGTGACTAGTTACGAGACCCAGTACTTC. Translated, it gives CASSVTSYETQYF.

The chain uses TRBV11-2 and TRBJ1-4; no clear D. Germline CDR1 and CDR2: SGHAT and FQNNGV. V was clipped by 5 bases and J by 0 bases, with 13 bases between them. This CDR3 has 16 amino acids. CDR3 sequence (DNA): TGTGCCAGCAGCGTCGGGAGACGCGCAACTAATGAAAAACTGTTTTTT. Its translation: CASSVGRRATNEKLFF.

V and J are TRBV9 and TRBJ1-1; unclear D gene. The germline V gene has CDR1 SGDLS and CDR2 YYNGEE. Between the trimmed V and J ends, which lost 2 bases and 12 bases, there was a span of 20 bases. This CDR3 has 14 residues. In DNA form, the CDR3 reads TGTGCCAGCAGCGTTAAGCCCCTGTCCGGGAGGACTTTCTTT. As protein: CASSVKPLSGRTFF.

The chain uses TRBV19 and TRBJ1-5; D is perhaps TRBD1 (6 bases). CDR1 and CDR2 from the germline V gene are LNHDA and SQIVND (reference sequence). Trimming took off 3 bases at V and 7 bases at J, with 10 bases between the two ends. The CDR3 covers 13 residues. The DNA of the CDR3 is TGTGCCAGTAGTATGCAGGGGTGGCAGCCCCAGCATTTT. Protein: CASSMQGWQPQHF.

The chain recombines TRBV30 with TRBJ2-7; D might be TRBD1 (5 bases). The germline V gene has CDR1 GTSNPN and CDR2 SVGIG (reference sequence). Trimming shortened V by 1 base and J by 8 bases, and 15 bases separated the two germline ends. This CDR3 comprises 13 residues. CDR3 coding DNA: TGTGCCTGGAGTGCACCCCTAGGGGCGAAGCAGTACTTC. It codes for CAWSAPLGAKQYF.

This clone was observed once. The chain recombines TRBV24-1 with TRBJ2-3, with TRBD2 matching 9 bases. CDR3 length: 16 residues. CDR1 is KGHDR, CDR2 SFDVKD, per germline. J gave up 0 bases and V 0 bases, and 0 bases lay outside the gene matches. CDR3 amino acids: CATSDLTSGSTDTQYF. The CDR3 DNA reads TGTGCCACCAGTGATTTGACTAGCGGGAGCACAGATACGCAGTATTTT.

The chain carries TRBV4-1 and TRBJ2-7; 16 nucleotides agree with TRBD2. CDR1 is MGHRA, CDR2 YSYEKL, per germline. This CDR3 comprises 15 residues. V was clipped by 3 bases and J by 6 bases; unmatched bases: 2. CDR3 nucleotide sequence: TGCGCCAGCAGCCACGGGACTAGCGGGAGGGGCGAGCAGTACTTC. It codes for CASSHGTSGRGEQYF.

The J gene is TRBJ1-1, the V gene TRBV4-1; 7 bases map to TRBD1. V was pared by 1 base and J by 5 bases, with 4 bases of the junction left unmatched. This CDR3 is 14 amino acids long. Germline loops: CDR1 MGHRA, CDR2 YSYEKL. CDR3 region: CASSQAGTATEAFF. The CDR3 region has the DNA TGCGCCAGCAGCCAAGCCGGGACAGCTACTGAAGCTTTCTTT.

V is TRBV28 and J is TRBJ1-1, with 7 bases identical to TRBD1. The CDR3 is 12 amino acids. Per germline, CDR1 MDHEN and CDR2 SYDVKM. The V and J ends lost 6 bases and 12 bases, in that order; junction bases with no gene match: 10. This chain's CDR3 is CASRDRLGKTFF. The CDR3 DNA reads TGTGCCAGCAGGGACAGGTTAGGGAAAACTTTCTTT.

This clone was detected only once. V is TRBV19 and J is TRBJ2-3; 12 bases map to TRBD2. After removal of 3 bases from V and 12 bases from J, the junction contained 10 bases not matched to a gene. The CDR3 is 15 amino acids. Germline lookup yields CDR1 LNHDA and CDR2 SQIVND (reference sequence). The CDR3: CASSMTSGRLPHQYF. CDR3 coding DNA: TGTGCCAGTAGTATGACTAGCGGGAGATTGCCCCATCAGTATTTT. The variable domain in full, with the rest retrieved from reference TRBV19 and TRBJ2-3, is DGGITQSPKYLFRKEGQNVTLSCEQNLNHDAMYWYRQDPGQGLRLIYYSQIVNDFQKGDIAEGYSVSREKKESFPLTVTSAQKNPTAFYLCASSMTSGRLPHQYFGPGTRLTVL.

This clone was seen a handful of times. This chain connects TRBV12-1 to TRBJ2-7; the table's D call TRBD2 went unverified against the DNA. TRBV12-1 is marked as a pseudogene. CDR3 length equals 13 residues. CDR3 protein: CASSFASSYEQYF. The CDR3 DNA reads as TGTGCCAGCAGCTTTGCGAGCTCCTACGAGCAGTACTTC.

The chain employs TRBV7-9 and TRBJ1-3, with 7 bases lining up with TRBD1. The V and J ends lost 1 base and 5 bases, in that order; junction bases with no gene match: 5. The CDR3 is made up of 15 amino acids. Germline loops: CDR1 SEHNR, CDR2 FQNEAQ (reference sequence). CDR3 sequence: CASSLGQGQRNTIYF. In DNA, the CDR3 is TGTGCCAGCAGCTTAGGACAGGGCCAAAGAAACACCATATATTTT.

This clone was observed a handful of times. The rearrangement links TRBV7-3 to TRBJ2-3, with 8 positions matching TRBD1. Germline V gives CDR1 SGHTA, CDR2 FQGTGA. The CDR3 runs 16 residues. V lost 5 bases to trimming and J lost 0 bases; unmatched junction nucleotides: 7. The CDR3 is CASSTSRTGSTDTQYF. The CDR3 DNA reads TGTGCCAGCAGCACATCGAGGACAGGGAGCACAGATACGCAGTATTTT. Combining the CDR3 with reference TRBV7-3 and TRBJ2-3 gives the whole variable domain GAGVSQTPSNKVTEKGKYVELRCDPISGHTALYWYRQSLGQGPEFLIYFQGTGAADDSGLPNDRFFAVRPEGSVSTLKIQRTERGDSAVYLCASSTSRTGSTDTQYFGPGTRLTVL.

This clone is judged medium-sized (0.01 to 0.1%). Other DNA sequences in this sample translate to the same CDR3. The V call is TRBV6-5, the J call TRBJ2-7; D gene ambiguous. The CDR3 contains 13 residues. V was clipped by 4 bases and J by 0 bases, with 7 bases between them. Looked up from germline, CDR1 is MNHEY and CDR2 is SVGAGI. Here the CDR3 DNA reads TGTGCCAGCAGTTCCTCACTCTCCTACGAGCAGTACTTC. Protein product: CASSSSLSYEQYF.

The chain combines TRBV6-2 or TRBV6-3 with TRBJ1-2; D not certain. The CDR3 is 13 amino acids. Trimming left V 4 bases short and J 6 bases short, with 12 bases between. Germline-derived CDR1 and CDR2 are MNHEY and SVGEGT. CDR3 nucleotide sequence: TGTGCCAGCAGTTGGGAGGGCGCGGATGGCTACACCTTC. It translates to CASSWEGADGYTF.

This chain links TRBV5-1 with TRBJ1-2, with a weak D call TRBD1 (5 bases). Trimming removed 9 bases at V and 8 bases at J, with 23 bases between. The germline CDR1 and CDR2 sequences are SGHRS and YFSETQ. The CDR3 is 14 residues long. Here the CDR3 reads CATHQGNRFGGYTF. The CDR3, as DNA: TGCGCCACACACCAGGGAAACCGATTTGGGGGCTACACCTTC.

The DNA of the CDR3 is TGTGCCAGCAGCCAGGCCGACAGGGAACACGAGCAGTACTTC. Protein sequence: CASSQADREHEQYF. V gene TRBV28 combines with J gene TRBJ2-7, with 7 bases fitting TRBD1. The CDR3 extends over 14 amino acids. J gave up 5 bases and V 6 bases, and 10 bases lay outside the gene matches. CDR1 MDHEN and CDR2 SYDVKM come from the germline V gene.

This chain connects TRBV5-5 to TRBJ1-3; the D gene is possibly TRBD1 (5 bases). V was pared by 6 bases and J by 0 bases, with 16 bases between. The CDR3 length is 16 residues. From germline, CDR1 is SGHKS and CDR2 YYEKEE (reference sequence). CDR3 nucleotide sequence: TGTGCCAGCACCTTTTCCGGGACTAGCTCTGGAAACACCATATATTTT. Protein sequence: CASTFSGTSSGNTIYF.

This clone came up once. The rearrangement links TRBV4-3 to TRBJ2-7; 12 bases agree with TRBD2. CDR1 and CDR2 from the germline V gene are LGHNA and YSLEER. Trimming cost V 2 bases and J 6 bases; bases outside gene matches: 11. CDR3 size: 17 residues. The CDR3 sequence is CASSQFEPGLAGSEQYF. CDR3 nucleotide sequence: TGCGCCAGCAGCCAATTTGAACCAGGACTAGCGGGATCCGAGCAGTACTTC.

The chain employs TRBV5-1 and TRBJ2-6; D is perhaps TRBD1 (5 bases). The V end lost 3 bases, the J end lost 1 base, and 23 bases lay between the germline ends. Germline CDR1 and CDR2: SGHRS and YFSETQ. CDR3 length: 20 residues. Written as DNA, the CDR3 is TGCGCCAGCAGCTACAGTATAAGACAGAAGGACGGATCTGGGGCCAACGTCCTGACTTTC. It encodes CASSYSIRQKDGSGANVLTF.

The CDR3 protein is CASSYGTGQQAFF. The CDR3, as DNA: TGTGCCAGCAGCTATGGGACAGGGCAGCAAGCTTTCTTT. V is TRBV5-6 and J is TRBJ1-1; 9 nucleotides match TRBD1. The CDR3 has 13 residues. The germline gives CDR1 SGHDT, CDR2 YYEEEE. V shed 3 bases and J 9 bases; nucleotides not matched to a gene: 6. Supplemented by reference TRBV5-6 and TRBJ1-1, the full variable domain reads DAGVTQSPTHLIKTRGQQVTLRCSPKSGHDTVSWYQQALGQGPQFIFQYYEEEERQRGNFPDRFSGHQFPNYSSELNVNALLLGDSALYLCASSYGTGQQAFFGQGTRLTVV.

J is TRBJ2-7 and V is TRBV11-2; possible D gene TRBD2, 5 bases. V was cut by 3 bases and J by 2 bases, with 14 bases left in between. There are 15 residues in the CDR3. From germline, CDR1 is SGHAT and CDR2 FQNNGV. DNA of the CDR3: TGTGCCAGCAGCTTGGAAGCGGAATCCGCCTACGAGCAGTACTTC. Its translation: CASSLEAESAYEQYF.

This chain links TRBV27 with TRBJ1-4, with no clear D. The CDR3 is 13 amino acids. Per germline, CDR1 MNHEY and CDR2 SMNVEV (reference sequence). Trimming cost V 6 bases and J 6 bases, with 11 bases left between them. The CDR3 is CASRELVDEKLFF. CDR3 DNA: TGTGCCAGCAGGGAGCTGGTTGATGAAAAACTGTTTTTT. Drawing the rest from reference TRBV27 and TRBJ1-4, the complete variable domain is EAQVTQNPRYLITVTGKKLTVTCSQNMNHEYMSWYRQDPGLGLRQIYYSMNVEVTDKGDVPEGYKVSRKEKRNFPLILESPSPNQTSLYFCASRELVDEKLFFGSGTQLSVL.